The next 29 T cell receptor beta chains were all read from a single sample in a study of cytomegalovirus exposure and HLA in healthy donors. The PCR was carried out with 60 Vbeta primers and 13 Jbeta primers. Method: immunoSEQ multiplex PCR; TCRdb's copy keeps in-frame clones and lacks some. The profile covers fewer than 250,000 clones, with roughly 83% appearing a single time and approximately 1.4% taken by the ten largest. Sequences were obtained from PBMCs. The receptor source for this set is a girl under 18 in good health and CMV-seronegative.

The chain recombines TRBV7-8 with TRBJ2-1; D remains unclear. V was trimmed by 5 bases and J by 0 bases, leaving 11 bases between them. The CDR3 runs to 15 residues. CDR1 SGHVS and CDR2 FQNEAQ come from the germline V gene. The CDR3: CASSIQSSSYNEQFF. As DNA, the CDR3 is TGTGCCAGCAGCATACAGTCAAGCTCCTACAATGAGCAGTTCTTC.

Only one count was recorded for this clone. V and J are TRBV6-4 and TRBJ2-3, with D possibly matching TRBD2 (5 bases). Per germline, CDR1 MRHNA and CDR2 SNTAGT. V gave up 2 bases and J gave up 2 bases, with 17 bases separating them. CDR3 size: 17 residues. The CDR3 protein is CASSDGVSGPDTDTQYF. The CDR3 nucleotides are TGTGCCAGCAGTGACGGGGTAAGCGGCCCGGACACAGATACGCAGTATTTT.

The rearrangement links TRBV9 to TRBJ1-3; D might be TRBD1 (5 bases). Looked up from germline, CDR1 is SGDLS and CDR2 is YYNGEE. V was cut by 3 bases and J by 1 base, with 8 bases left in between. The CDR3 has 14 residues. CDR3 protein: CASSGQMSGNTIYF. As DNA, the CDR3 is TGTGCCAGCAGCGGACAGATGTCTGGAAACACCATATATTTT. The full variable domain, rest sourced from reference TRBV9 and TRBJ1-3, is DSGVTQTPKHLITATGQRVTLRCSPRSGDLSVYWYQQSLDQGLQFLIQYYNGEERAKGNILERFSAQQFPDLHSELNLSSLELGDSALYFCASSGQMSGNTIYFGEGSWLTVV.

The rearrangement joins TRBV7-3 to TRBJ2-6, with D perhaps matching TRBD1 (5 bases). The length of the CDR3 is 18 residues. Trimming removed 1 base at V and 0 bases at J, with 13 bases between. The germline gives CDR1 SGHTA, CDR2 FQGTGA. The CDR3 nucleotides are TGTGCCAGCAGCTTAAGGGGCCGTAGTTCCTCTGGGGCCAACGTCCTGACTTTC. Translating gives CASSLRGRSSSGANVLTF. The full variable domain, in which reference TRBV7-3 and TRBJ2-6 provide the parts outside the CDR3, is GAGVSQTPSNKVTEKGKYVELRCDPISGHTALYWYRQSLGQGPEFLIYFQGTGAADDSGLPNDRFFAVRPEGSVSTLKIQRTERGDSAVYLCASSLRGRSSSGANVLTFGAGSRLTVL.

This chain connects TRBV9 to TRBJ1-1; 8 nucleotides line up with TRBD1. V lost 5 bases, J lost 2 bases, and 5 bases stayed unmatched. The CDR3 runs 14 residues. Germline CDR1 reads SGDLS; CDR2 reads YYNGEE. The CDR3 coding sequence is TGTGCCAGCAGACCTGGACAGGGCAACACTGAAGCTTTCTTT. Protein product: CASRPGQGNTEAFF.

The chain is built from TRBV30 and TRBJ2-7, with D unclear. The V gene lost 0 bases and the J gene lost 3 bases, with 6 bases spanning the gap. Germline CDR1 is GTSNPN and CDR2 is SVGIG (reference sequence). This CDR3 spans 12 amino acids. DNA of the CDR3: TGTGCCTGGAGTGTTACGAGCTACGAGCAGTACTTC. Protein sequence: CAWSVTSYEQYF.

J is TRBJ1-5 and V is TRBV6-6, with 7 bases aligning to TRBD1. CDR3 length: 14 residues. The V segment lost 6 bases and the J segment 6 bases; nucleotides outside the gene matches: 8. Germline V gives CDR1 MNHNY, CDR2 SVGAGI (reference sequence). For the CDR3, the DNA is TGTGCCAGCAGCGACGACAGGGCGGGTCAGCCCCAGCATTTT. It is translated as CASSDDRAGQPQHF.

The chain combines TRBV5-8 with TRBJ2-7, with TRBD2 identical over 7 bases. CDR1 is SGHTS, CDR2 YDEGEE, per germline. V lost 2 bases and J lost 5; bases outside the gene matches: 7. The CDR3 is 14 residues long. The CDR3 sequence is CASSFPAGDDEQYF. As DNA, the CDR3 is TGTGCCAGCAGCTTTCCTGCGGGAGACGACGAGCAGTACTTC.

This chain links TRBV2 with TRBJ2-3; perhaps TRBD2 as D (6 bases). The germline V gene encodes CDR1 SNHLY and CDR2 FYNNEI. This CDR3 has 15 amino acids. V was cut by 3 bases and J by 3 bases, with 13 bases left in between. CDR3 DNA: TGTGCCAGCAGTGAGAAGCCCAGCGGGACAGATACGCAGTATTTT. Its translation is CASSEKPSGTDTQYF.

V is TRBV7-2 and J is TRBJ1-2; 8 bases line up with TRBD1. This CDR3 is 16 amino acids long. With 5 bases clipped from V and 3 bases from J, the junction kept 11 bases outside the gene matches. Germline CDR1 SGHTA, CDR2 FQGNSA. CDR3 sequence (DNA): TGTGCCAGCAGCGCGAGAACTACAGGGGGGGACTATGGCTACACCTTC. Its protein product is CASSARTTGGDYGYTF. Complete variable domain (other parts from reference TRBV7-2 and TRBJ1-2): GAGVSQSPSNKVTEKGKDVELRCDPISGHTALYWYRQSLGQGLEFLIYFQGNSAPDKSGLPSDRFSAERTGGSVSTLTIQRTQQEDSAVYLCASSARTTGGDYGYTFGSGTRLTVV.

This chain connects TRBV27 to TRBJ1-5, with D maybe TRBD1 (5 bases). V lost 7 bases to trimming and J lost 4 bases, with 14 bases between them. CDR3 length: 14 amino acids. Germline V lookup: CDR1 MNHEY, CDR2 SMNVEV (reference sequence). The CDR3 DNA is TGTGCCAGCAAACCCCCAGGGCAAAATCAGCCCCAGCATTTT. The encoded protein is CASKPPGQNQPQHF.

V gene TRBV6-1 combines with J gene TRBJ2-1; TRBD2 matches at 10 bases. J lost 4 bases, V lost 7 bases, and 4 bases had no gene match. The CDR3 is made up of 14 amino acids. Germline assignment: CDR1 MNHNS and CDR2 SASEGT. The CDR3 nucleotides read TGTGCCAGCAAGGCTAGCGGGGGTTACAATGAGCAGTTCTTC. Encoded protein: CASKASGGYNEQFF.

This sequence joins TRBV4-2 and TRBJ1-6; D is perhaps TRBD1 (6 bases). The CDR3 consists of 16 residues. V shed 2 bases and J shed 7 bases, with 15 bases lying between them. The germline V gene has CDR1 LGHNA and CDR2 YNFKEQ. Here the CDR3 DNA reads TGTGCCAGCAGCCAATCTTTGGACAGAATAAATTCACCCCTCCACTTT. Translation: CASSQSLDRINSPLHF.

A few counts support this clone. The rearrangement joins TRBV19 to TRBJ1-5; the D gene is possibly TRBD1 (5 bases). The V end was cut by 3 bases, the J end by 6 bases, with 9 bases between. CDR1 is LNHDA and CDR2 is SQIVND in the germline V gene (reference sequence). This CDR3 has 13 residues. The DNA of the CDR3 is TGTGCCAGTAGTATCGGGGGTCGTCAGCCCCAGCATTTT. This sequence encodes CASSIGGRQPQHF.

This clone has just one count. The chain is built from TRBV7-9 and TRBJ1-2; the match to TRBD1 covers 10 bases. J was trimmed by 8 bases and V by 1 base; bases with no gene match: 4. Germline lookup yields CDR1 SEHNR and CDR2 FQNEAQ (reference sequence). CDR3 length: 14 residues. CDR3 region: CASSLGGTGVGYTF. The CDR3 DNA follows: TGTGCCAGCAGCTTAGGCGGGACAGGGGTCGGCTACACCTTC.

This chain links TRBV7-2 with TRBJ2-7; a weak D match, TRBD2 (6 bases). V shed 5 bases and J shed 2 bases, with 22 bases lying between them. In germline, CDR1 is SGHTA, CDR2 FQGNSA. The CDR3 extends over 17 amino acids. CDR3 coding DNA: TGTGCCAGCAGCCGACGGGTAGCTAGCGCAACCACCTACGAGCAGTACTTC. It codes for CASSRRVASATTYEQYF.

This clone appeared once. The rearrangement links TRBV7-3 to TRBJ1-1; D ambiguous. V lost 1 base to trimming and J lost 6 bases, with 12 bases between them. The germline CDR1 and CDR2 sequences are SGHTA and FQGTGA. CDR3 length: 14 residues. CDR3 in DNA: TGTGCCAGCAGCTTAAACGGGGATGGGGCTGAAGCTTTCTTT. Its protein product is CASSLNGDGAEAFF.

The V call is TRBV15, the J call TRBJ2-7; tentative D call: TRBD1 (5 bases). This CDR3 contains 16 residues. The V end lost 0 bases, the J end lost 0 bases, and 12 bases lay between the germline ends. CDR1 LNHNV and CDR2 YYDKDF come from the germline V gene (reference sequence). The CDR3 DNA follows: TGTGCCACCAGCAGAGATCAGGGTAAACTCTCCTACGAGCAGTACTTC. Translated: CATSRDQGKLSYEQYF.

This clone was seen more than once but under ten times. The chain uses TRBV19 and TRBJ1-2; D is perhaps TRBD1 (5 bases). V was clipped by 8 bases and J by 4 bases, with 14 bases between them. Germline CDR1 LNHDA, CDR2 SQIVND (reference sequence). CDR3 length: 13 residues. This CDR3 is CASVAGPTYGYTF. CDR3 DNA sequence: TGTGCCAGTGTTGCGGGACCCACCTATGGCTACACCTTC.

The chain links TRBV4-1 to TRBJ2-1; a possible D gene is TRBD2 (5 bases). Trimming removed 3 bases at V and 9 bases at J, with 24 bases between. CDR3 size: 17 residues. Looked up from germline, CDR1 is MGHRA and CDR2 is YSYEKL. The CDR3 spells CASSQTKFGLLRGEQFF. Here the CDR3 DNA reads TGCGCCAGCAGCCAGACAAAGTTCGGACTCCTCCGGGGTGAGCAGTTCTTC.

This clone was counted a few times. The chain uses TRBV7-2 and TRBJ2-7; 7 bases map to TRBD2. Germline V lookup: CDR1 SGHTA, CDR2 FQGNSA. Trimming at V came to 0 bases and at J to 4 bases, leaving 6 bases not matched to a gene. CDR3 length equals 15 residues. CDR3 sequence (DNA): TGTGCCAGCAGCTTAGCTCTAGCGGTGATGTACGAGCAGTACTTC. Encoded protein: CASSLALAVMYEQYF.

The chain links TRBV7-2 to TRBJ2-1, with 10 bases fitting TRBD2. The CDR3 is 17 residues long. Germline V lookup: CDR1 SGHTA, CDR2 FQGNSA. The junction had 8 bases not matched to a gene; V was cut back by 0 bases and J by 6 bases. CDR3 sequence: CASSLAGRSGRVNEQFF. CDR3 nucleotide sequence: TGTGCCAGCAGCTTAGCCGGGAGAAGCGGGAGGGTCAATGAGCAGTTCTTC.

The chain is built from TRBV27 and TRBJ1-5; no clear D gene. Trimming took off 4 bases at V and 3 bases at J, with 10 bases between the two ends. Germline assignment: CDR1 MNHEY and CDR2 SMNVEV (reference sequence). The CDR3 consists of 14 residues. CDR3 residues: CASSSTGNNQPQHF. The CDR3 bases are TGTGCCAGCAGTTCGACGGGTAACAATCAGCCCCAGCATTTT.

In nucleotides, the CDR3 is TGTGCCACCAGCAGAGGGGGGGGCTCTGGCTACACCTTC. It yields the protein CATSRGGGSGYTF. The chain joins TRBV15 to TRBJ1-2, with a tentative D call TRBD1 (6 bases). The CDR3 has 13 residues. Germline CDR1 is LNHNV and CDR2 is YYDKDF (reference sequence). V was cut by 1 base and J by 7 bases, with 10 bases left in between. Together with reference TRBV15 and TRBJ1-2, the CDR3 gives the full variable domain: DAMVIQNPRYQVTQFGKPVTLSCSQTLNHNVMYWYQQKSSQAPKLLFHYYDKDFNNEADTPDNFQSRRPNTSFCFLDIRSPGLGDTAMYLCATSRGGGSGYTFGSGTRLTVV.

This clone was counted a single time. The rearrangement uses TRBV5-1 and TRBJ2-7; no clear D gene. Germline assignment: CDR1 SGHRS and CDR2 YFSETQ. This CDR3 spans 13 amino acids. Trimming pared 0 bases from V and 6 bases from J, leaving 10 bases between. The CDR3 coding sequence is TGCGCCAGCAGCTTGGAGACACTGTGCGAGCAGTACTTC. Translation: CASSLETLCEQYF.

This clone showed up just once. The V call is TRBV2, the J call TRBJ2-3; 9 bases fit TRBD2. Germline values: CDR1 SNHLY, CDR2 FYNNEI. The CDR3 covers 15 residues. V shed 2 bases and J 10 bases; nucleotides not matched to a gene: 10. CDR3 coding DNA: TGTGCCAGCAGTGAAAGGGCTAGCGGGGCCAGCTCGCAGTATTTT. The encoded protein is CASSERASGASSQYF.

The DNA for the CDR3 is TGTGCCAGCAGCGGGGGCGACTCTGGAAACACCATATATTTT. Amino acids: CASSGGDSGNTIYF. The chain combines TRBV7-9 with TRBJ1-3; maybe TRBD1 (6 bases). CDR3 length: 14 residues. Germline lookup yields CDR1 SEHNR and CDR2 FQNEAQ (reference sequence). The V gene lost 5 bases and the J gene lost 0 bases, with 8 bases spanning the gap.

The J gene is TRBJ2-1, the V gene TRBV15; TRBD1 matches 10 bases. The length of the CDR3 is 14 residues. V trimming: 7 bases; J trimming: 8 bases; junction bases outside the gene matches: 8. Germline-derived CDR1 and CDR2 are LNHNV and YYDKDF (reference sequence). This chain's CDR3 is CATKATGGIDEQFF. The CDR3 nucleotides are TGTGCCACCAAGGCGACAGGGGGCATCGATGAGCAGTTCTTC.

This chain uses TRBV6-6 with TRBJ2-7; perhaps TRBD1 as D (5 bases). Germline V gene sequence: CDR1 MNHNY, CDR2 SVGAGI (reference sequence). The CDR3 is made up of 12 amino acids. Trimming shortened V by 6 bases and J by 3 bases, and 9 bases separated the two germline ends. The CDR3 spells CASRKDNYEQYF. As DNA, the CDR3 is TGTGCCAGCAGAAAGGACAACTACGAGCAGTACTTC.